These T cell receptor beta chains were read from a single sample in a study of metastatic and nonmetastatic thyroid tumors. TCRdb reassembled clones from the PCR reads with MiXCR. The sample gives about 30,000 clones, 4% to 5% of which show up once; under 25% is in the top ten. The sequencing input was blood. These receptors originate from a female donor with papillary thyroid cancer or a benign thyroid nodule (not recorded which). Some clones in this sample may be carry-over from other donors' samples. Both conserved end residues are part of each CDR3. The D gene is left open where the match is weak. Rows may omit the clone size; those that give it use once, few, many or a size class.

>TRBV13|few|NA|TRBJ2-5
CSSSTRTVRETHYF
TGTTCCAGCAGCACCCGGACAGTGCGAGAGACCCATTACTTC
>TRBV18|few|NA|TRBJ1-2
CASSPFDLNGYTF
TGTGCCAGCTCACCATTCGACCTTAATGGCTACACCTTC
>TRBV6-1|NA|NA|TRBJ2-5
CASGLGVGASSETQYF
TGTGCCAGCGGTCTGGGTGTGGGGGCCTCATCAGAGACCCAGTACTTC
>TRBV7-3|many|TRBD2|TRBJ2-1
CASSLNRLAGSYNEQFF
TGTGCCAGCAGCTTAAACCGGCTAGCGGGATCCTACAATGAGCAGTTCTTC
>TRBV4-2|many|NA|TRBJ2-1
CASSQDEQSRYNEQFF
TGTGCCAGCAGCCAAGATGAGCAGAGCAGATACAATGAGCAGTTCTTC
>TRBV20-1|few|NA|TRBJ1-5
CSATEPGFRQPQHF
TGCAGTGCCACGGAACCGGGCTTCAGACAGCCCCAGCATTTT
>TRBV20-1|few|NA|TRBJ2-3
CSANRGDGDTQYF
TGCAGTGCTAATCGGGGAGATGGAGATACGCAGTATTTT
>TRBV12-3/TRBV12-4|NA|NA|TRBJ1-3
CASSFLRGSSGNTIYF
TGTGCCAGCAGTTTCCTTCGGGGGTCCTCTGGAAACACCATATATTTT
>TRBV9|many|TRBD1|TRBJ2-5
CASSSRQGWGETQYF
TGTGCCAGCAGCTCCAGACAGGGGTGGGGAGAGACCCAGTACTTC
>TRBV28|NA|NA|TRBJ2-2
CASTSPGSTNGELFF
TGTGCCAGCACTTCACCAGGGTCGACCAACGGAGAGCTGTTTTTT
>TRBV19|medium-sized|NA|TRBJ2-7
CASSATWAPEQYF
TGTGCCAGTAGTGCCACGTGGGCTCCCGAGCAGTACTTC
>TRBV20-1|many|TRBD2|TRBJ2-1
CSASLTSDSYNEQFF
TGCAGTGCTAGTTTGACTAGCGACTCCTACAATGAGCAGTTCTTC
>TRBV29-1|few|NA|TRBJ2-1
CSVDVLARGYNEQFF
TGCAGCGTTGACGTATTAGCGAGAGGCTACAATGAGCAGTTCTTC
>TRBV28|NA|TRBD2|TRBJ2-7
CASSWNSGSPYEQYF
TGTGCCAGCAGTTGGAATAGCGGGAGCCCCTACGAGCAGTACTTC
>TRBV9|many|NA|TRBJ1-1
CASSVGGQNTEAFF
TGTGCCAGCAGCGTAGGGGGGCAGAACACTGAAGCTTTCTTT
>TRBV5-1|NA|NA|TRBJ1-6
CASSLEGLNSPLHF
TGCGCCAGCAGCTTGGAGGGTCTGAATTCACCCCTCCACTTT
>TRBV12-3/TRBV12-4|NA|NA|TRBJ2-3
CASSLGLASTDTQYF
TGTGCCAGCAGTTTAGGACTCGCTAGCACAGATACGCAGTATTTT